This T cell receptor (beta chain) derives from a study of blood T cells in healthy people across ages. Together with a sample-barcoded 5' primer, a J-beta primer mix was included in a second PCR lasting roughly 6 to 12 cycles. TCRdb re-called the 5' RACE reads through MiXCR, storing one row per CDR3 protein. The repertoire consists of about 800,000 distinct CDR3 sequences, with just under 25% occurring once and the leading ten covering approximately 4%. Germline CDR1 MNHNS, CDR2 SASEGT. Trimming cost V 2 bases and J 6 bases; bases outside gene matches: 3. The CDR3 runs to 14 residues. On this clonotype itself: Its antigen is undetermined.

Study-wide results and caveats: Versus aged donors, long-lived donors had higher diversity and more naive CD4+ cells. With age, beta diversity per million T cells declined roughly linearly, significantly by around 43.

These records were also assigned to another study, of T cells of mothers and their children. That paper states: Nine systemically healthy Caucasian donors: three mothers, six children. The TCR beta CDR3 read count exceeded 9 million for each mother and was about 2.7 million for each child.

Sample: blood. This clonotype was obtained from a boy aged 5-17 years in good health. The chain employs TRBV6-1 and TRBJ2-2, with 7 nucleotides matching TRBD2. The CDR3 is CASSELGGAGELFF. The CDR3 nucleotides are TGTGCCAGCAGTGAATTGGGGGGGGCCGGGGAGCTGTTTTTT.